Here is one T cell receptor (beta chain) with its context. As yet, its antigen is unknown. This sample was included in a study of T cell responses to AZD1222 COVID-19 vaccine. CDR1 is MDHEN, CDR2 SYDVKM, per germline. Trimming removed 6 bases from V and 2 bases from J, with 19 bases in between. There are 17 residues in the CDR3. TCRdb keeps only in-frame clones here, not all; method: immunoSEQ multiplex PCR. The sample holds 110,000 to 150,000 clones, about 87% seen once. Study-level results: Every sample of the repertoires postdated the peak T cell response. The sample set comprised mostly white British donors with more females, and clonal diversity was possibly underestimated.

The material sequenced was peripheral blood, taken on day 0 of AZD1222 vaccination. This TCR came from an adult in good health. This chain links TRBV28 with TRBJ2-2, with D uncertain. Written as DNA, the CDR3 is TGTGCCAGCAGCTTTCTCTTGGCCAGCCCTAACACCGGGGAGCTGTTTTTT. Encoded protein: CASSFLLASPNTGELFF.